This passage covers 10 T cell receptor beta chains from one sample sequenced in a study of blood T cell repertoires in COVID-19. Assay used: immunoSEQ multiplex PCR; TCRdb lists only in-frame clones, some missing. The sample includes 120,000 to 150,000 clones, around 83% of them seen just once. Specimen: peripheral blood. Every receptor here comes from a man aged 25-45 years with COVID-19, enrolled during active disease.

The chain recombines TRBV4-3 with TRBJ2-6; D perhaps matches TRBD1 (6 bases). This CDR3 region has 19 residues. Germline V lookup: CDR1 LGHNA, CDR2 YSLEER. V lost 3 bases to trimming and J lost 1 base, with 19 bases between them. The CDR3 DNA is TGCGCCAGCAGCCATCCGCCAGGGCAGGGGATATCTGGGGCCAACGTCCTGACTTTC. This translates into CASSHPPGQGISGANVLTF.

The J gene is TRBJ2-4, the V gene TRBV9; 8 bases map to TRBD1. Germline V gives CDR1 SGDLS, CDR2 YYNGEE. The V segment lost 4 bases and the J segment 1 base; nucleotides outside the gene matches: 10. This CDR3 has 17 residues. CDR3 nucleotides: TGTGCCAGCAGCCCCAGGACAGGGCTGGGGGCCAAAAACATTCAGTACTTC. It specifies CASSPRTGLGAKNIQYF. The full variable domain, in which reference TRBV9 and TRBJ2-4 provide the parts outside the CDR3, is DSGVTQTPKHLITATGQRVTLRCSPRSGDLSVYWYQQSLDQGLQFLIQYYNGEERAKGNILERFSAQQFPDLHSELNLSSLELGDSALYFCASSPRTGLGAKNIQYFGAGTRLSVL.

The chain joins TRBV28 to TRBJ2-7; 8 nucleotides match TRBD2. Trimming removed 7 bases from V and 2 bases from J; junction bases left unmatched: 7. This CDR3 is built from 14 residues. CDR1 MDHEN and CDR2 SYDVKM come from the germline V gene. The chain's CDR3 is CASIPSGGPYEQYF. The CDR3 DNA follows: TGTGCCAGCATTCCTTCGGGAGGGCCCTACGAGCAGTACTTC.

The chain links TRBV5-6 to TRBJ2-3; D gene unclear. Germline CDR1 SGHDT, CDR2 YYEEEE. Trimming removed 2 bases from V and 2 bases from J, with 15 bases in between. There are 16 residues in the CDR3. In nucleotides, the CDR3 is TGTGCCAGCAGCTTAAAACTTGCCGCCCTCACAGATACGCAGTATTTT. Translated, it gives CASSLKLAALTDTQYF.

V usage is TRBV2 and J usage is TRBJ1-4; 7 bases are a match to TRBD1. Germline V gene lookup returns CDR1 SNHLY and CDR2 FYNNEI. The CDR3 has 15 residues. The junction had 10 bases not matched to a gene; V was cut back by 4 bases and J by 8 bases. The DNA of the CDR3 is TGTGCCAGCAGTGCCACGACAGGGAATTACGAAAAACTGTTTTTT. It encodes CASSATTGNYEKLFF.

V usage is TRBV6-1 and J usage is TRBJ2-7, with 9 bases fitting TRBD2. J was trimmed by 4 bases and V by 0 bases; bases with no gene match: 4. This CDR3 region has 15 residues. The germline V gene encodes CDR1 MNHNS and CDR2 SASEGT. CDR3 amino acids: CASSEAVTSGYEQYF. The CDR3 DNA reads TGTGCCAGCAGTGAAGCTGTGACTAGCGGATACGAGCAGTACTTC.

This rearrangement joins TRBV2 to TRBJ1-1, with 8 bases fitting TRBD1. The CDR3 totals 13 residues. From germline, CDR1 is SNHLY and CDR2 FYNNEI. J gave up 7 bases and V 8 bases, and 9 bases lay outside the gene matches. This chain's CDR3 is CASSTDRGFEAFF. The CDR3 bases are TGTGCCAGCTCCACTGACAGGGGATTTGAAGCTTTCTTT.

This clone was recorded at least ten times. The chain has TRBV28 and TRBJ2-2; 7 positions agree with TRBD2. Germline values: CDR1 MDHEN, CDR2 SYDVKM. The V gene end was trimmed by 1 base and the J gene end by 4 bases; junction bases not matched to a gene: 3. The CDR3 is 15 amino acids. The CDR3 DNA follows: TGTGCCAGCAGTTTATCAGGGAGGGTCACCGGGGAGCTGTTTTTT. It specifies CASSLSGRVTGELFF. The variable domain in full, with the rest retrieved from reference TRBV28 and TRBJ2-2, is DVKVTQSSRYLVKRTGEKVFLECVQDMDHENMFWYRQDPGLGLRLIYFSYDVKMKEKGDIPEGYSVSREKKERFSLILESASTNQTSMYLCASSLSGRVTGELFFGEGSRLTVL.

The chain recombines TRBV7-9 with TRBJ2-3, with unresolved D. Per the germline V gene, CDR1 is SEHNR and CDR2 is FQNEAQ (reference sequence). The length of the CDR3 is 14 residues. Trimming removed 3 bases from V and 2 bases from J, with 9 bases in between. DNA for the CDR3: TGTGCCAGCAGCTTGAGCGAGCTCACAGATACGCAGTATTTT. Protein product: CASSLSELTDTQYF.

The chain combines TRBV7-9 with TRBJ2-7; D possibly corresponds to TRBD2 (6 bases). Per germline, CDR1 SEHNR and CDR2 FQNEAQ (reference sequence). With 3 bases removed from V and 5 bases from J, the gap between germline ends came to 17 bases. The length of the CDR3 is 15 residues. The CDR3 is CASSLAGRAGDEQYF. Written as DNA, the CDR3 is TGTGCCAGCAGCTTGGCGGGAAGGGCTGGCGACGAGCAGTACTTC.